The 27 T cell receptor beta chains given below trace back to one sample, sequenced in a study of T-cell reconstitution after alpha-beta-depleted transplantation in children. Preparation of the TCRbeta library was carried out with unique molecular identifiers. One entry per CDR3 protein, called by TCRdb with MiXCR from the PCR reads. The profile covers about 500,000 distinct CDR3 sequences, with 32% appearing a single time and around 2.3% taken by the ten largest. Source: PBMCs from the stem cell graft donor, taken from the stem cell graft. The receptors were gathered from a human donor who donated a stem cell graft to a child with aplastic anemia.

The rearrangement joins TRBV14 to TRBJ2-7; no reliable D call. This CDR3 spans 12 amino acids. The germline gives CDR1 SGHDN, CDR2 FVKESK. The V and J ends lost 4 bases and 7 bases respectively, with 11 bases between them. CDR3: CASSRPLREQYV. CDR3 nucleotide sequence: TGTGCCAGCAGCCGCCCGTTACGGGAGCAGTACGTC.

The rearrangement uses TRBV12-3 or TRBV12-4 and TRBJ1-3; D remains ambiguous. Trimming took off 8 bases at V and 4 bases at J, with 18 bases between the two ends. This CDR3 contains 15 residues. The CDR3 spells CASELGRTYGNTIYF. For the CDR3, the DNA is TGTGCCAGCGAACTAGGCAGGACGTACGGAAACACCATATATTTT.

This clonotype was observed once. The chain is built from TRBV5-4 and TRBJ2-1; 12 nucleotides agree with TRBD2. The V and J ends lost 4 bases and 7 bases, in that order; junction bases with no gene match: 9. The CDR3 is 16 residues long. CDR1 is SGHNT and CDR2 is YYREEE in the germline V gene (reference sequence). The CDR3 coding sequence is TGTGCCAGCAGCGAAGGACTAGCGGGATGGGGGAATGAGCAGTTCTTC. Protein: CASSEGLAGWGNEQFF.

This chain uses TRBV14 with TRBJ2-1; the D call may be TRBD1 or TRBD2 (5 bases each). The germline V gene encodes CDR1 SGHDN and CDR2 FVKESK. The CDR3 has 18 amino acids. V was trimmed by 1 base and J by 0 bases, leaving 16 bases between them. The CDR3 DNA reads TGTGCCAGCAGCCAAGTTTATGAGGGGCCCCCCTCCTACAATGAGCAGTTCTTC. It specifies CASSQVYEGPPSYNEQFF. Filled out from reference TRBV14 and TRBJ2-1, the complete variable domain reads EAGVTQFPSHSVIEKGQTVTLRCDPISGHDNLYWYRRVMGKEIKFLLHFVKESKQDESGMPNNRFLAERTGGTYSTLKVQPAELEDSGVYFCASSQVYEGPPSYNEQFFGPGTRLTVL.

The chain employs TRBV5-1 and TRBJ1-6; 9 nucleotides align to TRBD1. CDR1 SGHRS and CDR2 YFSETQ come from the germline V gene. The CDR3 runs 15 residues. V trimming: 0 bases; J trimming: 10 bases; junction bases outside the gene matches: 5. CDR3 nucleotides: TGCGCCAGCAGCTTGGGGGGACAGGGCCGGTCACCCCTCCACTTT. Encoded protein: CASSLGGQGRSPLHF.

The sample holds a few counts of this clonotype. The V gene is TRBV7-2, the J gene TRBJ1-5; no clear D gene. V was clipped by 8 bases and J by 1 base, with 15 bases between them. Germline loops: CDR1 SGHTA, CDR2 FQGNSA. The CDR3 length is 15 residues. The CDR3, as DNA: TGTGCCAGCTCAAGGGATTCGAGGAGCAATCAGCCCCAGCATTTT. This translates into CASSRDSRSNQPQHF.

The chain is built from TRBV18 and TRBJ2-4; 9 bases agree with TRBD1. The CDR3 loop spans 15 amino acids. V shed 8 bases and J 9 bases; nucleotides not matched to a gene: 14. The germline CDR1 and CDR2 sequences are KGHSH and LQKENI. As DNA, the CDR3 is TGTGCCAGCCAGGATCGACAGGGGGGAGTTGGCATTCAGTACTTC. Translated, it gives CASQDRQGGVGIQYF.

V usage is TRBV6-1 and J usage is TRBJ1-5, with D unresolved. The CDR3 runs to 14 residues. The V gene lost 5 bases and the J gene lost 0 bases, with 8 bases spanning the gap. CDR1 is MNHNS and CDR2 is SASEGT in the germline V gene. This CDR3 reads CASSPPFSNQPQHF. The CDR3 DNA is TGTGCCAGCAGTCCGCCCTTTAGCAATCAGCCCCAGCATTTT.

This chain uses TRBV5-1 with TRBJ2-3; TRBD2 aligns across 7 bases. CDR3 length: 14 residues. Germline CDR1 reads SGHRS; CDR2 reads YFSETQ. With V trimmed by 5 bases and J by 0 bases, 3 bases remained unmatched. The CDR3 sequence is CASRRGSSTDTQYF. The CDR3 coding sequence is TGCGCCAGCAGGCGGGGGTCCAGCACAGATACGCAGTATTTT. The variable domain in full, with the rest retrieved from reference TRBV5-1 and TRBJ2-3, is KAGVTQTPRYLIKTRGQQVTLSCSPISGHRSVSWYQQTPGQGLQFLFEYFSETQRNKGNFPGRFSGRQFSNSRSEMNVSTLELGDSALYLCASRRGSSTDTQYFGPGTRLTVL.

This chain uses TRBV6-5 with TRBJ2-7; D remains unclear. The CDR3 runs to 15 residues. V was cut by 2 bases and J by 1 base, with 12 bases left in between. CDR1 and CDR2 from the germline V gene are MNHEY and SVGAGI. CDR3 sequence: CASSYGIAGSYEQYF. The CDR3 DNA reads as TGTGCCAGCAGTTACGGCATTGCCGGATCCTACGAGCAGTACTTC.

Only a few counts were recorded for this clonotype. The chain has TRBV13 and TRBJ2-3; 7 bases map to TRBD1. Germline assignment: CDR1 PRHDT and CDR2 FYEKMQ (reference sequence). The CDR3 runs 16 residues. The V and J ends lost 7 bases and 0 bases, in that order; junction bases with no gene match: 10. Here the CDR3 reads CASTFFSGGSTDTQYF. The CDR3 nucleotides are TGTGCCAGCACCTTCTTTTCAGGGGGAAGCACAGATACGCAGTATTTT.

The chain is built from TRBV6-5 and TRBJ2-7; D may be TRBD2 (5 bases). The CDR3 is made up of 17 amino acids. Trimming removed 0 bases at V and 2 bases at J, with 17 bases between. Germline CDR1 is MNHEY and CDR2 is SVGAGI. For the CDR3, the DNA is TGTGCCAGCAGTTACTCGGGGAGCGTGGTCACTACCTACGAGCAGTACTTC. Its protein product is CASSYSGSVVTTYEQYF.

This clonotype was detected many times. The chain couples TRBV5-1 to TRBJ2-3; maybe TRBD2 (6 bases). The germline V gene has CDR1 SGHRS and CDR2 YFSETQ. Trimming left V 4 bases short and J 3 bases short, with 15 bases between. This CDR3 spans 15 amino acids. The CDR3 DNA reads TGCGCCAGCAGCCGGCGGGACCCCGGTACAGATACGCAGTATTTT. This encodes CASSRRDPGTDTQYF.

This chain uses TRBV7-3 with TRBJ1-1; tentatively, D is TRBD1 (6 bases). The germline gives CDR1 SGHTA, CDR2 FQGTGA. There are 14 residues in the CDR3. Trimming pared 4 bases from V and 4 bases from J, leaving 13 bases between. In nucleotides, the CDR3 is TGTGCCAGCAGCTCCAGGCCAGGGGCCACTGAAGCTTTCTTT. As protein: CASSSRPGATEAFF. The entire variable domain, with the rest obtained from reference TRBV7-3 and TRBJ1-1, is as follows: GAGVSQTPSNKVTEKGKYVELRCDPISGHTALYWYRQSLGQGPEFLIYFQGTGAADDSGLPNDRFFAVRPEGSVSTLKIQRTERGDSAVYLCASSSRPGATEAFFGQGTRLTVV.

A few counts support this clonotype. J is TRBJ2-7 and V is TRBV20-1; no reliable D call. Per the germline V gene, CDR1 is DFQATT and CDR2 is SNEGSKA (reference sequence). With 3 bases removed from V and 5 bases from J, the gap between germline ends came to 17 bases. The CDR3 is 14 amino acids. CDR3 residues: CSASFVRVGDEQYF. The CDR3 bases are TGCAGTGCTAGTTTCGTCCGTGTCGGAGACGAGCAGTACTTC.

The gene calls are TRBV12-3 or TRBV12-4 and TRBJ1-5; TRBD1 agrees at 9 bases. The V and J ends lost 7 bases and 3 bases, in that order; junction bases with no gene match: 7. The CDR3 loop spans 15 amino acids. CDR3 protein: CASKMTGGYNQPQHF. CDR3 bases: TGTGCCAGCAAGATGACAGGGGGTTACAATCAGCCCCAGCATTTT.

This clonotype has a handful of counts. The rearrangement uses TRBV13 and TRBJ2-7, with D perhaps TRBD1 (6 bases). Per the germline V gene, CDR1 is PRHDT and CDR2 is FYEKMQ (reference sequence). Trimming pared 5 bases from V and 2 bases from J, leaving 13 bases between. The CDR3 is 14 residues long. CDR3 in amino acids: CASSPNRQAYEQYF. Here the CDR3 DNA reads TGTGCCAGCAGCCCGAATCGACAGGCCTACGAGCAGTACTTC.

The rearrangement uses TRBV6-2 or TRBV6-3 and TRBJ2-7; D unclear. V shed 2 bases and J shed 3 bases, with 8 bases lying between them. The CDR3 covers 13 residues. Germline CDR1 reads MNHEY; CDR2 reads SVGEGT. The CDR3 DNA reads TGTGCCAGCAGTTACGGCCTCCTCTACGAGCAGTACTTC. This gives the protein CASSYGLLYEQYF.

This sequence joins TRBV6-2 or TRBV6-3 and TRBJ1-4, with 8 positions matching TRBD1. V gave up 5 bases and J gave up 7 bases; unmatched junction bases: 9. The CDR3 is 15 amino acids. Germline CDR1 is MNHEY and CDR2 is SVGEGT. The CDR3 reads CASSTSGTGFEKLFF. The CDR3 bases are TGTGCCAGCAGTACCTCCGGGACAGGATTTGAAAAACTGTTTTTT.

This clonotype was seen more than once but under ten times. The rearrangement joins TRBV7-2 to TRBJ2-7; D ambiguous. V was clipped by 2 bases and J by 5 bases, with 4 bases between them. The CDR3 is 11 amino acids. CDR1 and CDR2 from the germline V gene are SGHTA and FQGNSA. The CDR3 DNA reads as TGTGCCAGCAGCTTATATGACGAGCAGTACGTC. Its protein product is CASSLYDEQYV.

This clonotype occurred a few times. This rearrangement joins TRBV4-3 to TRBJ2-7, with D perhaps TRBD1 or TRBD2 (6 bases each). The CDR3 consists of 15 residues. V lost 2 bases and J 2 bases, leaving 13 bases between the germline ends. The germline V gene encodes CDR1 LGHNA and CDR2 YSLEER. CDR3 sequence (DNA): TGCGCCAGCAGCCAAACGGGGGACAACACCTACGAGCAGTACTTC. Amino acid sequence: CASSQTGDNTYEQYF.

V is TRBV7-9 and J is TRBJ1-2, with D possibly being TRBD1 (6 bases). CDR1 SEHNR and CDR2 FQNEAQ come from the germline V gene (reference sequence). The CDR3 spans 16 residues. With 7 bases removed from V and 0 bases from J, the gap between germline ends came to 18 bases. CDR3 loop: CASILSGATANYGYTF. The DNA of the CDR3 is TGTGCCAGCATTTTGTCAGGGGCAACAGCTAACTATGGCTACACCTTC.

This clonotype occurred a few times. The chain uses TRBV30 and TRBJ2-2; perhaps TRBD2 as D (5 bases). This CDR3 is 13 amino acids long. CDR1 is GTSNPN and CDR2 is SVGIG in the germline V gene (reference sequence). The germline V and J ends were trimmed by 5 bases and 2 bases, with 9 bases remaining between them. In DNA, the CDR3 is TGTGCCTGGCGACTACCTAACACCGGGGAGCTGTTTTTT. Protein product: CAWRLPNTGELFF. Together with reference TRBV30 and TRBJ2-2, the CDR3 gives the full variable domain: SQTIHQWPATLVQPVGSPLSLECTVEGTSNPNLYWYRQAAGRGLQLLFYSVGIGQISSEVPQNLSASRPQDRQFILSSKKLLLSDSGFYLCAWRLPNTGELFFGEGSRLTVL.

The chain has TRBV3-1 and TRBJ1-2; no clear D gene. Trimming left V 5 bases short and J 2 bases short, with 12 bases between. This CDR3 spans 14 amino acids. CDR1 LGHDT and CDR2 YNNKEL come from the germline V gene (reference sequence). CDR3 sequence: CASSETAGNYGYTF. CDR3 nucleotides: TGTGCCAGCAGCGAAACGGCCGGGAACTATGGCTACACCTTC.

This clonotype was detected only a few times. V gene TRBV6-1 combines with J gene TRBJ1-1; possibly TRBD1 for D (6 bases). The CDR3 covers 15 residues. Trimming took off 5 bases at V and 1 base at J, with 14 bases between the two ends. The germline CDR1 and CDR2 sequences are MNHNS and SASEGT. CDR3 region: CASSPTGIKNTEAFF. CDR3 nucleotides: TGTGCCAGCAGTCCAACAGGGATCAAGAACACTGAAGCTTTCTTT.

This rearrangement joins TRBV5-6 to TRBJ1-5; 9 bases align to TRBD1. This CDR3 comprises 15 residues. Germline V gene lookup returns CDR1 SGHDT and CDR2 YYEEEE. V lost 3 bases, J lost 0 bases, and 1 base stayed unmatched. The CDR3 sequence is CASSYRGLSNQPQHF. For the CDR3, the DNA is TGTGCCAGCAGCTACAGGGGGCTTAGCAATCAGCCCCAGCATTTT.

The chain combines TRBV6-2 or TRBV6-3 with TRBJ2-1; D ambiguous. The CDR3 extends over 12 amino acids. V lost 6 bases to trimming and J lost 4 bases, with 7 bases between them. From germline, CDR1 is MNHEY and CDR2 SVGEGT. The CDR3 region has the DNA TGTGCCAGCAGCCACGGTTACAATGAGCAGTTCTTC. Its translation is CASSHGYNEQFF.